Given below is one T cell receptor (beta chain) in context. Its antigen is still unknown. CDR1 is MDHEN, CDR2 SYDVKM, per germline. This CDR3 is 16 amino acids long. Germline trimming cut 3 bases from V and 9 bases from J; bases unmatched to any gene: 13. Clones were sequenced by immunoSEQ multiplex PCR, and TCRdb holds only the in-frame ones, with some missing. The sample yields about 50,000 clones, around 97% seen once. This sample stems from a study of siplizumab effects on memory and regulatory T cells. Overall study findings and caveats: The diversity of naive T cells seemed greater than that of memory cells, and their alloresponse contribution seemed major.

This clonotype was sampled from a human donor in good health. The sequenced material came from naive CD8+ T cells sorted from blood. V is TRBV28 and J is TRBJ2-1; 8 nucleotides match TRBD1. The CDR3: CASSLGSGTGASEQFF. CDR3 in DNA: TGTGCCAGCAGTTTGGGATCCGGGACAGGTGCTAGTGAGCAGTTCTTC.